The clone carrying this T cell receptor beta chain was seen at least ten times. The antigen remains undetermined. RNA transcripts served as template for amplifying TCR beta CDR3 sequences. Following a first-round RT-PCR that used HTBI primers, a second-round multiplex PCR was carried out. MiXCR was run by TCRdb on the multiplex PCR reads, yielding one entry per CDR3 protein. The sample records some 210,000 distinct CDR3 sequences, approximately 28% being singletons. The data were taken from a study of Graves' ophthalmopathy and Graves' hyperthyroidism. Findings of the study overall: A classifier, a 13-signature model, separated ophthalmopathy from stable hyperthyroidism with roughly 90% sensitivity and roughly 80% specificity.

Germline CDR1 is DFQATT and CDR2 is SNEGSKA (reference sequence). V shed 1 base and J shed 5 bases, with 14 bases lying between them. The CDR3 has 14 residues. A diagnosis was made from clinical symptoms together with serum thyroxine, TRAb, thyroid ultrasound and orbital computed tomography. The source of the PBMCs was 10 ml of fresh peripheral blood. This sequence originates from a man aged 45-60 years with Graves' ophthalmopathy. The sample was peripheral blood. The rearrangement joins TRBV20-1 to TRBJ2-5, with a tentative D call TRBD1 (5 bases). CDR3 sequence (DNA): TGCAGTGCTAGAGTGTCAGGGAAGGGGGAGACCCAGTACTTC. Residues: CSARVSGKGETQYF.